The clone carrying this TCR beta chain appeared a few times. The source of the sample is a study of molecular identifiers for immune sequencing clone quantification. TCRdb called the PCR reads again in MiXCR, with one record for every CDR3 protein. The sample has about 36,000 distinct CDR3 sequences, approximately 17% seen once. CDR1 is MDHEN and CDR2 is SYDVKM in the germline V gene. The J segment lost 2 bases and the V segment lost 4 bases, leaving 9 bases of the junction unmatched. This CDR3 is 16 amino acids long. Sequences were obtained from naive CD8+ T cells from blood, with Jurkat cell RNA spiked in. Stated subset: FACS-sorted CD8+CD4-CCR7+CD45RA+ naive T cells. The chain carries TRBV28 and TRBJ2-3; 7 bases are shared with TRBD2. This receptor was obtained from a human donor in good health. Some libraries in this study had Jurkat cell RNA spiked in. CDR3 residues: CASSYRRESTTDTQYF. CDR3 coding DNA: TGTGCCAGCAGTTATCGGCGGGAGAGCACCACAGATACGCAGTATTTT. Supplemented by reference TRBV28 and TRBJ2-3, the full variable domain reads DVKVTQSSRYLVKRTGEKVFLECVQDMDHENMFWYRQDPGLGLRLIYFSYDVKMKEKGDIPEGYSVSREKKERFSLILESASTNQTSMYLCASSYRRESTTDTQYFGPGTRLTVL.